This T cell receptor beta chain was captured by sequencing in a study of T-cell reconstitution after alpha-beta-depleted transplantation in children. TCRbeta library preparation incorporated unique molecular identifiers. MiXCR, applied by TCRdb to the PCR reads, yields one record per CDR3 protein. Among 300,000 or so distinct CDR3 sequences, roughly 9.5% were seen once, and the ten largest hold around a tenth. The receptor's source is a human donor who donated a stem cell graft to a child with SCID. This specimen was PBMCs from the stem cell graft donor, taken from the stem cell graft.

CDR3 sequence (DNA): TGCGCCAGCAGCCCGGGACAGTTAGCAGACGAGCAGTACTTC. This gives the protein CASSPGQLADEQYF. This chain connects TRBV5-1 to TRBJ2-7, with 7 bases aligning to TRBD1. CDR1 is SGHRS, CDR2 YFSETQ, per germline. V gave up 4 bases and J gave up 5 bases; unmatched junction bases: 9. CDR3 length equals 14 residues. The full variable domain, in which reference TRBV5-1 and TRBJ2-7 provide the parts outside the CDR3, is KAGVTQTPRYLIKTRGQQVTLSCSPISGHRSVSWYQQTPGQGLQFLFEYFSETQRNKGNFPGRFSGRQFSNSRSEMNVSTLELGDSALYLCASSPGQLADEQYFGPGTRLTVT.